The 10 T cell receptor beta chains below were found in one sample sequenced in a study of blood T cell repertoires in COVID-19. Measured with immunoSEQ multiplex PCR; TCRdb has only the in-frame clones, and not every one. The sample lists 79,000 or so clones, 70% to 90% occurring once. Sample: peripheral blood. These receptor sequences come from a human donor in a cohort sampled during active COVID-19.

V gene TRBV11-3 combines with J gene TRBJ2-3; possible D gene TRBD2, 6 bases. The CDR3 has 15 residues. The V end lost 1 base, the J end lost 1 base, and 9 bases lay between the germline ends. Germline V CDR1 and CDR2: SGHNT, YENEEA. The chain's CDR3 is CASSLAGVGTDTQYF. CDR3 bases: TGTGCCAGCAGCTTAGCGGGAGTTGGCACAGATACGCAGTATTTT.

This clone was seen just once. Other DNA sequences of this sample code for an identical CDR3. V is TRBV27 and J is TRBJ2-7, with 10 bases matching TRBD2. V lost 5 bases and J lost 3; bases outside the gene matches: 4. The CDR3 runs to 14 residues. Germline CDR1 is MNHEY and CDR2 is SMNVEV (reference sequence). The CDR3 DNA sequence: TGTGCCAGCAGTCCCCGACTAGCGGGCTACGAGCAGTACTTC. It encodes CASSPRLAGYEQYF.

This sequence joins TRBV5-1 and TRBJ2-3; maybe TRBD2 (7 bases). The CDR3 is 17 residues long. Germline V gene lookup returns CDR1 SGHRS and CDR2 YFSETQ. Trimming removed 5 bases from V and 2 bases from J, with 21 bases in between. CDR3 region: CASSSVARGGPTDTQYF. CDR3 DNA sequence: TGCGCCAGCAGTTCAGTGGCAAGGGGGGGGCCCACAGATACGCAGTATTTT.

The rearrangement links TRBV7-9 to TRBJ2-1; the match to TRBD1 covers 11 bases. The V gene end was trimmed by 4 bases and the J gene end by 9 bases; junction bases not matched to a gene: 17. The CDR3 spans 18 residues. In germline, CDR1 is SEHNR, CDR2 FQNEAQ (reference sequence). The CDR3 protein is CASSSLGRGQGGSGEQFF. The CDR3 coding sequence is TGTGCCAGCAGCTCCCTTGGACGGGGACAGGGGGGTTCGGGTGAGCAGTTCTTC.

The gene calls are TRBV6-5 and TRBJ2-7, with 11 nucleotides matching TRBD2. V shed 6 bases, J shed 6 bases, and the junction held 10 bases outside the gene matches. The CDR3 is 15 amino acids. CDR1 MNHEY and CDR2 SVGAGI come from the germline V gene. CDR3 amino acids: CASRLLAGGGFEQYF. The CDR3 DNA reads TGTGCCAGCAGATTGCTAGCGGGAGGAGGCTTCGAGCAGTACTTC.

This clone has more than one count but fewer than ten. The V and J genes are TRBV7-3 and TRBJ2-7, with 9 positions matching TRBD1. The germline gives CDR1 SGHTA, CDR2 FQGTGA. The CDR3 is 14 amino acids. Trimming at V came to 4 bases and at J to 5 bases, leaving 6 bases not matched to a gene. Here the CDR3 DNA reads TGTGCCAGCAGCTCGGGGACAGGGACCCACGAGCAGTACTTC. It yields the protein CASSSGTGTHEQYF.

The chain recombines TRBV3-1 (or the pseudogene TRBV3-2) with TRBJ2-5; D possibly corresponds to TRBD2 (5 bases). The CDR3 consists of 15 residues. Germline-derived CDR1 and CDR2 are LGHDT and YNNKEL (reference sequence). Trimming shortened V by 1 base and J by 5 bases, and 14 bases separated the two germline ends. The DNA for the CDR3 is TGTGCCAGCAGCCAAGCCTTAGCTAGCCGGGAGACCCAGTACTTC. It encodes CASSQALASRETQYF.

This chain uses TRBV6-5 with TRBJ2-1; 8 bases align to TRBD2. Trimming removed 4 bases from V and 7 bases from J; junction bases left unmatched: 6. The V gene's germline CDR1 is MNHEY and CDR2 SVGAGI. The CDR3 extends over 14 amino acids. The CDR3: CASSSGLAWNEQFF. The CDR3 DNA is TGTGCCAGCAGTTCCGGACTAGCTTGGAATGAGCAGTTCTTC.

This chain connects TRBV5-1 to TRBJ1-4, with D possibly matching TRBD1 (6 bases). Germline values: CDR1 SGHRS, CDR2 YFSETQ. This CDR3 region has 16 residues. V was clipped by 1 base and J by 3 bases, with 13 bases between them. As DNA, the CDR3 is TGCGCCAGCAGCTTGACGGGAGGGGGGTCTAATGAAAAACTGTTTTTT. It specifies CASSLTGGGSNEKLFF.

The chain joins TRBV29-1 to TRBJ2-3; 12 bases match TRBD2. V lost 7 bases and J lost 4; bases outside the gene matches: 15. CDR3 size: 17 residues. CDR1 is SQVTM and CDR2 is ANQGSEA in the germline V gene. CDR3 in amino acids: CSAAGALAGGPPDTQYF. The DNA for the CDR3 is TGCAGCGCGGCGGGGGCTCTAGCGGGGGGGCCTCCAGATACGCAGTATTTT.